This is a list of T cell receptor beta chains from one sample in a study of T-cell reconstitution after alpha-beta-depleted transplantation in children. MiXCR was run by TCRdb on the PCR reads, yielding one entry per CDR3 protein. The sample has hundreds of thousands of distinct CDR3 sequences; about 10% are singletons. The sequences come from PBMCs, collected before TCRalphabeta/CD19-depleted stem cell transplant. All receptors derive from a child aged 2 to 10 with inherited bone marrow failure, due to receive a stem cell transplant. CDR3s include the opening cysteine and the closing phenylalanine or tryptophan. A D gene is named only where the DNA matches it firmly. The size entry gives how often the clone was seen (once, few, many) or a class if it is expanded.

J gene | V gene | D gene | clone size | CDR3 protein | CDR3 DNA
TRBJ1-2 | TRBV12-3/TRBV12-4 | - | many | CASSSLMGYGYTF | TGTGCCAGCAGTTCGCTGATGGGGTATGGCTACACCTTC
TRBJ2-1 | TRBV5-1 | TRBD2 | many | CASSLLGLAGYNEQFF | TGCGCCAGCAGCTTGTTGGGACTAGCGGGGTACAATGAGCAGTTCTTC
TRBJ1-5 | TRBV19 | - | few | CASSTADRWSNQPQHF | TGTGCCAGTAGTACCGCAGACAGGTGGAGCAATCAGCCCCAGCATTTT
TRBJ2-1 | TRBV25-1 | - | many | CASSEWGMPGSYNEQFF | TGTGCCAGCAGTGAATGGGGGATGCCGGGATCCTACAATGAGCAGTTCTTC
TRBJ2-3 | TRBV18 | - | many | CASSPPGGTQYF | TGTGCCAGCTCACCACCGGGGGGAACGCAGTATTTT
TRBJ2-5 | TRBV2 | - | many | CASSNARETQYF | TGTGCCAGCAGCAATGCGAGAGAGACCCAGTACTTC
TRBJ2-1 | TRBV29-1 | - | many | CSVAGTQRRGRYNEQFF | TGCAGCGTTGCGGGGACGCAAAGGAGGGGACGGTACAATGAGCAGTTCTTC
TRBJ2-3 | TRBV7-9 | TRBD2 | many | CASSLALGEGGTQYF | TGTGCCAGCAGCTTAGCGCTCGGGGAGGGAGGTACGCAGTATTTT
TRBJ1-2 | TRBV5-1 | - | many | CASSFSPQGGGYTF | TGCGCCAGCAGCTTCTCCCCGCAGGGCGGGGGCTACACCTTC
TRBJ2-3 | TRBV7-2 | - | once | CASSSMLGFDTQYF | TGTGCCAGCAGCTCGATGTTAGGTTTTGATACGCAGTATTTT
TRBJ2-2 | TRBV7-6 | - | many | CASSHRDTGELFF | TGTGCCAGCAGCCATAGGGACACCGGGGAGCTGTTTTTT
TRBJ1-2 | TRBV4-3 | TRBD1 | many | CASSQGGQLPSNYGYTF | TGCGCCAGCAGCCAAGGGGGACAGCTACCTTCTAACTATGGCTACACCTTC
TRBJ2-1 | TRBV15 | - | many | CATSVTISYNEQFF | TGTGCCACCAGTGTTACTATTTCCTACAATGAGCAGTTCTTC
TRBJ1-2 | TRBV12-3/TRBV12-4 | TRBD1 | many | CASSPGTGANYGYTF | TGTGCCAGCAGTCCGGGGACAGGGGCAAACTATGGCTACACCTTC